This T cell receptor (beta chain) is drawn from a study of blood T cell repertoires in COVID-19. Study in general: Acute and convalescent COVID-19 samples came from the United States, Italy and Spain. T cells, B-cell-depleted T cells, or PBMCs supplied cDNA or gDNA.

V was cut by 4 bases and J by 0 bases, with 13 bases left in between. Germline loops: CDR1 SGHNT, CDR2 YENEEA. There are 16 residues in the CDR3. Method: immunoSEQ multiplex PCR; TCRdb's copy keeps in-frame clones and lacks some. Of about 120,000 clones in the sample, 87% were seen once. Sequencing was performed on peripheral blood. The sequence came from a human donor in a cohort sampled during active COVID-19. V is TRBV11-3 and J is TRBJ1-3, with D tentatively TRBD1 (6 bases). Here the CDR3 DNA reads TGTGCCAGCAGCTCCTTGGACAGCATCTCTGGAAACACCATATATTTT. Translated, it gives CASSSLDSISGNTIYF.